Listed below are T cell receptor beta chains from one sample, sequenced in a study of Graves' ophthalmopathy and Graves' hyperthyroidism. TCRdb re-called the multiplex PCR reads through MiXCR, storing one row per CDR3 protein. The sample consists of 650,000 to 900,000 distinct CDR3 sequences, roughly 41% of them appearing once. The specimen was peripheral blood. Receptors originate from an adult man with Graves' ophthalmopathy. Both conserved end residues are part of each CDR3. Each record gives: J gene, D gene, CDR3 length, V gene, clone size, CDR3 protein, CDR3 DNA. D genes are given only for firm matches. Not every row has a clone size; where given, it reads once, few, many or a size class.

J gene: TRBJ2-5; D gene: NA; CDR3 length: 14; V gene: TRBV4-1; clone size: NA; CDR3 protein: CASSQALDRETQYF; CDR3 DNA: TGCGCCAGCAGCCAGGCTTTGGACAGAGAGACCCAGTACTTC
J gene: TRBJ2-7; D gene: TRBD2; CDR3 length: 17; V gene: TRBV7-9; clone size: few; CDR3 protein: CASSRLAGGLLRYEQYF; CDR3 DNA: TGTGCCAGCAGCCGACTAGCGGGGGGGCTCTTGAGGTACGAGCAGTACTTC
J gene: TRBJ1-2; D gene: NA; CDR3 length: 11; V gene: TRBV2; clone size: NA; CDR3 protein: CASSQGPLWSF; CDR3 DNA: TGTGCCAGCAGCCAGGGCCCCTTGTGGAGCTTC
J gene: TRBJ1-5; D gene: NA; CDR3 length: 18; V gene: TRBV19; clone size: few; CDR3 protein: CASSIETRGGAGNQPQHF; CDR3 DNA: TGTGCCAGTAGTATAGAAACGAGGGGGGGCGCAGGCAATCAGCCCCAGCATTTT
J gene: TRBJ1-1; D gene: NA; CDR3 length: 14; V gene: TRBV19; clone size: NA; CDR3 protein: CASSIEGGGTEAFF; CDR3 DNA: TGTGCCAGTAGTATAGAAGGGGGAGGTACTGAAGCTTTCTTT
J gene: TRBJ1-4; D gene: NA; CDR3 length: 15; V gene: TRBV15; clone size: many; CDR3 protein: CATTRPLGTGEKLFF; CDR3 DNA: TGTGCCACCACCAGGCCCCTCGGTACAGGGGAAAAACTGTTTTTT
J gene: TRBJ1-5; D gene: TRBD1; CDR3 length: 15; V gene: TRBV20-1; clone size: NA; CDR3 protein: CSARTGGLSNQPQHF; CDR3 DNA: TGCAGTGCTAGAACAGGGGGCTTAAGCAATCAGCCCCAGCATTTT
J gene: TRBJ2-6; D gene: NA; CDR3 length: 12; V gene: TRBV30; clone size: few; CDR3 protein: CAWTSGANVLTF; CDR3 DNA: TGTGCCTGGACCTCGGGGGCCAACGTCCTGACTTTC
J gene: TRBJ1-4; D gene: NA; CDR3 length: 16; V gene: TRBV11-2; clone size: NA; CDR3 protein: CASSLGGGSTNEKLFF; CDR3 DNA: TGTGCCAGCAGCTTAGGGGGAGGATCAACTAATGAAAAACTCTTTTTT
J gene: TRBJ2-7; D gene: NA; CDR3 length: 13; V gene: TRBV6-5; clone size: NA; CDR3 protein: CASSYLVEDEQYF; CDR3 DNA: TGTGCCAGCAGTTACCTAGTGGAAGACGAGCAGTACTTC
J gene: TRBJ2-7; D gene: NA; CDR3 length: 14; V gene: TRBV12-3/TRBV12-4; clone size: many; CDR3 protein: CASSLQGRRGEQYF; CDR3 DNA: TGTGCCAGCAGTTTGCAGGGTAGGAGGGGAGAGCAGTACTTC
J gene: TRBJ2-7; D gene: NA; CDR3 length: 17; V gene: TRBV20-1; clone size: NA; CDR3 protein: CSARAPGAAGYGSEQYF; CDR3 DNA: TGCAGTGCTAGGGCTCCCGGGGCGGCAGGGTATGGTTCCGAGCAGTACTTC
J gene: TRBJ2-7; D gene: NA; CDR3 length: 15; V gene: TRBV11-2; clone size: many; CDR3 protein: CASSLGQARNYEQYF; CDR3 DNA: TGTGCCAGCAGCTTAGGTCAGGCCAGGAACTACGAGCAGTACTTC
J gene: TRBJ2-7; D gene: NA; CDR3 length: 14; V gene: TRBV7-2; clone size: few; CDR3 protein: CANSLRVASPEQYF; CDR3 DNA: TGTGCCAACAGCTTACGGGTAGCTTCCCCCGAGCAGTACTTC
J gene: TRBJ1-4; D gene: NA; CDR3 length: 14; V gene: TRBV7-9; clone size: NA; CDR3 protein: CASSPTRSNEKLFF; CDR3 DNA: TGTGCCAGCAGCCCTACGAGATCTAATGAAAAACTGTTTTTT
J gene: TRBJ2-7; D gene: NA; CDR3 length: 17; V gene: TRBV5-5; clone size: NA; CDR3 protein: CASSLVPGPHEGLEQYF; CDR3 DNA: TGTGCCAGCAGCTTAGTTCCAGGACCTCACGAGGGCCTCGAGCAGTACTTC
J gene: TRBJ2-7; D gene: NA; CDR3 length: 15; V gene: TRBV4-1; clone size: NA; CDR3 protein: CASSQDFRGFYEQYF; CDR3 DNA: TGTGCCAGCAGCCAAGATTTTCGAGGGTTTTACGAGCAGTACTTC
J gene: TRBJ2-7; D gene: NA; CDR3 length: 11; V gene: TRBV7-8; clone size: NA; CDR3 protein: CASSSTAKQYF; CDR3 DNA: TGTGCCAGCAGCTCTACCGCCAAGCAGTACTTC
J gene: TRBJ2-2; D gene: NA; CDR3 length: 13; V gene: TRBV7-9; clone size: NA; CDR3 protein: CASSVIITGELFF; CDR3 DNA: TGTGCCAGCAGCGTGATCATTACCGGGGAGCTGTTTTTT
J gene: TRBJ2-2; D gene: NA; CDR3 length: 20; V gene: TRBV20-1; clone size: NA; CDR3 protein: CSARDIVGDKSKTNTGELFF; CDR3 DNA: TGCAGTGCTAGAGACATCGTCGGGGACAAGTCCAAAACAAACACCGGGGAGCTGTTTTTT
J gene: TRBJ2-7; D gene: TRBD2; CDR3 length: 14; V gene: TRBV5-4; clone size: NA; CDR3 protein: CASSLGTSEVEQYF; CDR3 DNA: TGTGCCAGCAGCTTGGGGACTAGCGAAGTCGAGCAGTACTTC
J gene: TRBJ1-1; D gene: NA; CDR3 length: 14; V gene: TRBV10-2; clone size: many; CDR3 protein: CASSRAGQNTEAFF; CDR3 DNA: TGCGCCAGCTCAAGGGCTGGACAAAACACTGAAGCTTTCTTT
J gene: TRBJ2-2; D gene: NA; CDR3 length: 15; V gene: TRBV7-9; clone size: NA; CDR3 protein: CASSPIGGNTGELFF; CDR3 DNA: TGTGCCAGCAGCCCGATAGGGGGGAACACCGGGGAGCTGTTTTTT
J gene: TRBJ1-2; D gene: NA; CDR3 length: 14; V gene: TRBV12-3/TRBV12-4; clone size: few; CDR3 protein: CASSQDGGGDSYTF; CDR3 DNA: TGTGCCAGCAGCCAAGACGGGGGAGGAGATAGCTACACCTTC
J gene: TRBJ1-4; D gene: NA; CDR3 length: 12; V gene: TRBV2; clone size: few; CDR3 protein: CASSAEGEKLFF; CDR3 DNA: TGTGCCAGCAGTGCCGAGGGTGAAAAACTGTTTTTT
J gene: TRBJ2-5; D gene: NA; CDR3 length: 12; V gene: TRBV20-1; clone size: NA; CDR3 protein: CSAEGGGETQYF; CDR3 DNA: TGCAGTGCTGAGGGGGGAGGAGAGACCCAGTACTTC
J gene: TRBJ1-6; D gene: TRBD1; CDR3 length: 15; V gene: TRBV15; clone size: many; CDR3 protein: CATSSSRQGNSPLHF; CDR3 DNA: TGTGCCACCAGCAGCTCCCGACAGGGGAATTCACCCCTCCACTTT
J gene: TRBJ1-3; D gene: NA; CDR3 length: 16; V gene: TRBV10-2; clone size: NA; CDR3 protein: CASSERADASGNTIYF; CDR3 DNA: TGCGCCAGCAGTGAGCGGGCAGACGCCTCTGGAAACACCATATATTTT
J gene: TRBJ1-4; D gene: NA; CDR3 length: 12; V gene: TRBV25-1; clone size: few; CDR3 protein: CASSPVREKLFF; CDR3 DNA: TGTGCCAGCTCACCAGTCCGGGAAAAACTGTTTTTT
J gene: TRBJ2-7; D gene: TRBD2; CDR3 length: 13; V gene: TRBV29-1; clone size: many; CDR3 protein: CSVGTSGPYEQYF; CDR3 DNA: TGCAGCGTCGGGACTAGCGGCCCCTACGAGCAGTACTTC
J gene: TRBJ2-2; D gene: TRBD2; CDR3 length: 17; V gene: TRBV6-1; clone size: few; CDR3 protein: CASSGHSGREKAGELFF; CDR3 DNA: TGTGCCAGCAGTGGCCATAGCGGGAGGGAGAAAGCCGGGGAGCTGTTTTTT
J gene: TRBJ2-7; D gene: NA; CDR3 length: 15; V gene: TRBV28; clone size: NA; CDR3 protein: CASSSPVGKLYEQYF; CDR3 DNA: TGTGCCAGCAGTTCCCCCGTGGGTAAGCTCTACGAGCAGTACTTC
J gene: TRBJ2-5; D gene: NA; CDR3 length: 14; V gene: TRBV2; clone size: NA; CDR3 protein: CASSHRPEKKTQYF; CDR3 DNA: TGTGCCAGCAGCCACCGGCCGGAGAAGAAGACCCAGTACTTC
J gene: TRBJ2-7; D gene: NA; CDR3 length: 12; V gene: TRBV20-1; clone size: many; CDR3 protein: CSASPGTYEQYF; CDR3 DNA: TGCAGTGCTAGTCCGGGGACCTACGAGCAGTACTTC
J gene: TRBJ2-5; D gene: TRBD2; CDR3 length: 16; V gene: TRBV10-1; clone size: many; CDR3 protein: CASSDWGSGGKETQYF; CDR3 DNA: TGCGCCAGCAGTGATTGGGGTAGCGGGGGAAAAGAGACCCAGTACTTC
J gene: TRBJ1-5; D gene: TRBD1; CDR3 length: 16; V gene: TRBV10-2; clone size: few; CDR3 protein: CASSQGRGFDNQPQHF; CDR3 DNA: TGCGCCAGCAGCCAAGGCAGGGGGTTCGACAATCAGCCCCAGCATTTT
J gene: TRBJ1-1; D gene: TRBD1; CDR3 length: 15; V gene: TRBV7-9; clone size: once; CDR3 protein: CASSPGQGGDTEAFF; CDR3 DNA: TGTGCCAGCAGCCCGGGACAGGGGGGGGACACTGAAGCTTTCTTT
J gene: TRBJ1-4; D gene: NA; CDR3 length: 13; V gene: TRBV5-1; clone size: NA; CDR3 protein: CASSRGFNEKLFF; CDR3 DNA: TGCGCCAGCTCTAGGGGCTTTAATGAAAAACTGTTTTTT
J gene: TRBJ1-5; D gene: NA; CDR3 length: 14; V gene: TRBV10-3; clone size: NA; CDR3 protein: CAISEGERSQPQHF; CDR3 DNA: TGTGCCATCAGTGAGGGGGAGAGATCGCAGCCCCAGCATTTT
J gene: TRBJ2-6; D gene: NA; CDR3 length: 15; V gene: TRBV6-2/TRBV6-3; clone size: many; CDR3 protein: CASSYRGSGANVLTF; CDR3 DNA: TGTGCCAGCAGTTACAGGGGAAGCGGGGCCAACGTCCTGACTTTC
J gene: TRBJ1-1; D gene: NA; CDR3 length: 11; V gene: TRBV12-3/TRBV12-4; clone size: few; CDR3 protein: CASSQTDKAFF; CDR3 DNA: TGTGCCAGCAGCCAAACAGACAAAGCTTTCTTT
J gene: TRBJ1-5; D gene: TRBD1; CDR3 length: 15; V gene: TRBV2; clone size: NA; CDR3 protein: CASRSRQGTNQPQHF; CDR3 DNA: TGTGCCAGCAGGAGTAGACAGGGGACGAATCAGCCCCAGCATTTT
J gene: TRBJ1-1; D gene: TRBD1; CDR3 length: 13; V gene: TRBV25-1; clone size: many; CDR3 protein: CASSGDRYTEAFF; CDR3 DNA: TGTGCCAGCAGTGGGGACAGATACACTGAAGCTTTCTTT
J gene: TRBJ2-7; D gene: TRBD2; CDR3 length: 15; V gene: TRBV25-1; clone size: NA; CDR3 protein: CASSNGGGGSYEQYF; CDR3 DNA: TGTGCCAGCAGTAACGGGGGGGGGGGCTCCTACGAGCAGTACTTC
J gene: TRBJ1-6; D gene: NA; CDR3 length: 13; V gene: TRBV9; clone size: once; CDR3 protein: CASSPERNSPLHF; CDR3 DNA: TGTGCCAGCAGCCCCGAGCGGAATTCACCCCTCCACTTT
J gene: TRBJ2-3; D gene: NA; CDR3 length: 14; V gene: TRBV5-1; clone size: NA; CDR3 protein: CASSLVVSTDTQYF; CDR3 DNA: TGCGCCAGCAGTCTGGTCGTTAGCACAGATACGCAGTATTTT